Listed below are T cell receptor beta chains from one sample, sequenced in a study of shared clonotypes between healthy human individuals. Measured with immunoSEQ multiplex PCR; TCRdb has only the in-frame clones, and not every one. The sample includes 2 million to 2.5 million clones, around 93% of them seen just once. Material for sequencing was naive CD4+ T cells from PBMCs. These receptors were collected from a man between 18 and 35 years old in good health. Some clones in this sample may be carry-over from other donors' samples. Both conserved end residues are part of each CDR3. Each record gives: clone size, V gene, J gene, D gene, CDR3 DNA, CDR3 protein. D genes are given only for firm matches. The size entry is marked missing in some rows and otherwise reads once, few, many or a size class.

>.|TRBV5-6|TRBJ2-2|TRBD2
TGTGCCAGCAGCTACATTTCTCCGGGACTAGCGGGACCCCACCGGGAGCTGTTTTTT
CASSYISPGLAGPHRELFF
>.|TRBV28|TRBJ2-2|.
TGTGCCAGCGGCAGAGCCACCGGGGAGCTGTTTTTT
CASGRATGELFF
>.|TRBV28|TRBJ1-3|.
TGTGCCAGCAGTGGAGGGGGGATGAGTGGAAACACCATATATTTT
CASSGGGMSGNTIYF
>.|TRBV10-3|TRBJ1-2|.
TGTGCCATCAGTGGGGACTGGAAAGCTAACTATGGCTACACCTTC
CAISGDWKANYGYTF
>.|TRBV28|TRBJ1-2|.
TGTGCCAGCAGTCACCAGGGGACTTTAGCGGGCTACACCTTC
CASSHQGTLAGYTF
>.|TRBV2|TRBJ2-1|.
TGTGCCAGCAGTGAATGGACTATTCTGGATGAGCAGTTCTTC
CASSEWTILDEQFF
>.|TRBV5-4|TRBJ1-2|TRBD1
TGTGCCAGCAGCATAGACAGGGTCGGTGGCTACACCTTC
CASSIDRVGGYTF
>.|TRBV11-2|TRBJ2-7|.
TGTGCCAGCAGCTCGCCGATTGCAGCGAGCTCCTACGAGCAGTACTTC
CASSSPIAASSYEQYF
>.|TRBV4-1|TRBJ2-1|.
TGCGCCAGCAGCCAAGTTTGGGCTAGCAGTAACAATGAGCAGTTCTTC
CASSQVWASSNNEQFF
>.|TRBV4-2|TRBJ2-7|TRBD2
TGTGCCAGCAGCCAGGGACTAGCGGGAGGGGCCGTCGAGCAGTACTTC
CASSQGLAGGAVEQYF
>.|TRBV7-3|TRBJ2-2|.
TGTGCCAGCAGCTTAAGGGGTAGCTACTTAACCGGGGAGCTGTTTTTT
CASSLRGSYLTGELFF
>.|TRBV7-3|TRBJ2-5|.
TGTGCCAGCAGCTTATCGGGGGGCGAGCGGCAAGAGACCCAGTACTTC
CASSLSGGERQETQYF
>.|TRBV4-1|TRBJ1-6|.
TGCGCCAGCAGCCAAAGGGCCGAGGAGTCACCCCTCCACTTT
CASSQRAEESPLHF
>.|TRBV23-1|TRBJ2-7|.
TGCGCCAGCACTAGCCGGGGCGAGCAGTACTTC
CASTSRGEQYF
>.|TRBV5-1|TRBJ2-2|.
TGCGCCAGCAGCTTGGTCGCCGCGAACACCGGGGAGCTGTTTTTT
CASSLVAANTGELFF
>.|TRBV28|TRBJ2-7|.
TGTGCCAGCAGAGTTCCCAGTGCAGTAGGAGATTCCTACGAGCAGTACTTC
CASRVPSAVGDSYEQYF
>.|TRBV2|TRBJ1-5|TRBD1
TGTGCCAGCAGTCTTGACAGGGGTAATCAGCCCCAGCATTTT
CASSLDRGNQPQHF
>.|TRBV7-3|TRBJ2-1|.
TGTGCCAGCAGCTTAGGTCTGGGCCTCACCAATGAGCAGTTCTTC
CASSLGLGLTNEQFF
>.|TRBV28|TRBJ2-2|.
TGTGCCAGCAGTTCGTACCAGGGAGCCGGGGAGCTGTTTTTT
CASSSYQGAGELFF
>.|TRBV5-1|TRBJ2-3|.
TGCGCCAGCAGCTTGGCGGCTAGCCCAGATACGCAGTATTTT
CASSLAASPDTQYF
>.|TRBV5-1|TRBJ2-5|.
TGCGCCAGCAGCTCAACTAGACCGCAAGAGACCCAGTACTTC
CASSSTRPQETQYF
>.|TRBV28|TRBJ1-5|TRBD1
TGTGCCAGTAGGACAGGGGTAATTCATCAGCCCCAGCATTTT
CASRTGVIHQPQHF
>few|TRBV30|TRBJ1-1|.
TGTGCCTGGAGTATAAATTCGGTCACTGAAGCTTTCTTT
CAWSINSVTEAFF
>.|TRBV5-1|TRBJ1-5|.
TGCGCCAGCGGCCCCAGGAGGACAAGCATCCCTAATCAGCCCCAGCATTTT
CASGPRRTSIPNQPQHF
>.|TRBV9|TRBJ1-3|.
TGTGCCAGCAGCGTAGAGGGCTACTCTGGAAACACCATATATTTT
CASSVEGYSGNTIYF
>.|TRBV11-2|TRBJ2-3|TRBD2
TGTGCCAGCAGCTTACGGGGCCTTAGCGGGGAAGGAGATACGCAGTATTTT
CASSLRGLSGEGDTQYF
>.|TRBV10-3|TRBJ2-6|TRBD1
TGTGCCATCAGAAATGGACAGGGGAACTCTGGGGCCAACGTCCTGACTTTC
CAIRNGQGNSGANVLTF
>.|TRBV10-3|TRBJ2-5|TRBD2
TGTGCCATCAGTGGGGGAGGGGAGACCCAGTACTTC
CAISGGGETQYF
>.|TRBV30|TRBJ2-7|.
TGTGCCTGGAGACGGCAGGGGGGCTCGGAGCAGTACTTC
CAWRRQGGSEQYF
>.|TRBV4-2|TRBJ1-1|.
TGTGCCAGCGGTCGGGGCGGTTATGAACAATCGGCTTTCTTT
CASGRGGYEQSAFF
>once|TRBV5-8|TRBJ1-5|.
TGTGCCAGCAGCTTGGAACCTCTTCCATATCAGCCCCAGCATTTT
CASSLEPLPYQPQHF
>.|TRBV5-1|TRBJ1-2|TRBD1
TGCGCCAGCAGCCGGGATCGACAGGGGGCGCATAACTATGGCTACACCTTC
CASSRDRQGAHNYGYTF
>few|TRBV11-2|TRBJ1-1|.
TGTGCCAGCAGCTTAGTACGTGGGGCTGAAGCTTTCTTT
CASSLVRGAEAFF
>once|TRBV27|TRBJ2-7|TRBD2
TGTGCCAGCAGTCCCGGTTTGACGGGGGGACCCTACGAGCAGTACTTC
CASSPGLTGGPYEQYF
>.|TRBV11-2|TRBJ1-1|TRBD1
TGTGCCAGCAGCCCGACCGGGACAGGGGACACTGAAGCTTTCTTT
CASSPTGTGDTEAFF
>.|TRBV9|TRBJ1-2|.
TGTGCCAGCAGCCGGACGGCAGCTAACTATGGCTACACCTTC
CASSRTAANYGYTF
>.|TRBV15|TRBJ1-1|.
TGTGCCACCAGCAGAGATCGACAGGCTAACATGAACACTGAAGCTTTCTTT
CATSRDRQANMNTEAFF
>.|TRBV6-6|TRBJ2-3|TRBD2
TGTGCCACCTGCGGGGGGCGGGGCACAGATACGCAGTATTTT
CATCGGRGTDTQYF
>.|TRBV7-3|TRBJ2-7|TRBD2
TGTGCCAGCAGCTTACAACTAGCGGGCCCCTACGAGCAGTACTTC
CASSLQLAGPYEQYF
>.|TRBV28|TRBJ1-2|.
TGTGCCAGCAGTGGGGGGGATGTTAGCGTCGACTATGGCTACACCTTC
CASSGGDVSVDYGYTF
>once|TRBV19|TRBJ2-2|.
TGTGCCAGTAGTCCCAGAGGTGGCGCGAACACCGGGGAGCTGTTTTTT
CASSPRGGANTGELFF
>.|TRBV6-1|TRBJ2-6|.
TGTGCCGATTCCCCGAACTCTGGGGCCAACGTCCTGACTTTC
CADSPNSGANVLTF